The 18 T cell receptor beta chains in this list originate from one sample, sequenced in a study of blood T cells in healthy people across ages. For the second PCR, which ran for roughly 7 to 11 cycles, a sample-barcoded 5' primer and a J-beta primer mix were used. MiXCR, run by TCRdb on the 5' RACE reads, gives a single entry per CDR3 protein. Of about 840,000 distinct CDR3 sequences in the sample, almost 30% were seen once. These data were likewise used in another study, on T cells of mothers and their children.

The source material was blood. The receptors originated from a middle-aged woman in good health.

As for this clonotype: Since the CDR3 does not end with the conserved phenylalanine or tryptophan, this likely comes from a read error. This chain links TRBV5-6 with TRBJ2-5, with 9 bases lining up with TRBD1. CDR1 is SGHDT and CDR2 is YYEEEE in the germline V gene. This CDR3 region has 13 residues. CDR3 coding DNA: TGTGCCGGCAGCTTGGGACAGGGAGAGACCCAGTACTGC. Protein: CAGSLGQGETQYC.

This clonotype was seen a handful of times. The chain combines TRBV29-1 with TRBJ2-2; TRBD1 matches at 7 bases. The CDR3 loop spans 13 amino acids. With 6 bases clipped from V and 7 bases from J, the junction kept 8 bases outside the gene matches. Germline-derived CDR1 and CDR2 are SQVTM and ANQGSEA. CDR3: CSVRDSEGGELFF. Here the CDR3 DNA reads TGCAGCGTAAGGGACAGCGAAGGCGGGGAGCTGTTTTTT.

This sequence joins TRBV20-1 and TRBJ2-5; 13 bases fit TRBD2. The CDR3 length is 18 residues. The V segment lost 0 bases and the J segment 11 bases; nucleotides outside the gene matches: 18. CDR1 DFQATT and CDR2 SNEGSKA come from the germline V gene (reference sequence). The CDR3 nucleotides read TGCAGTGCTAGAGATTTTCGACTAGCGGGGGGTATCACAGATACGCAGTACTTC. Residues: CSARDFRLAGGITDTQYF.

This clonotype was counted at least ten times. This sequence joins TRBV5-5 and TRBJ1-1; TRBD1 aligns across 8 bases. Per germline, CDR1 SGHKS and CDR2 YYEKEE (reference sequence). The V and J ends lost 5 bases and 4 bases, in that order; junction bases with no gene match: 4. CDR3 length equals 13 residues. CDR3 DNA sequence: TGTGCCAGCAGATCTGGACAGGGCACTGAAGCTTTCTTT. It is translated as CASRSGQGTEAFF. Complete variable domain (other parts from reference TRBV5-5 and TRBJ1-1): DAGVTQSPTHLIKTRGQQVTLRCSPISGHKSVSWYQQVLGQGPQFIFQYYEKEERGRGNFPDRFSARQFPNYSSELNVNALLLGDSALYLCASRSGQGTEAFFGQGTRLTVV.

This clonotype was detected many times. CDR3 sequence: CSARVGYRGQQGYTF. As DNA, the CDR3 is TGCAGTGCTAGAGTAGGGTACAGGGGGCAGCAAGGCTACACCTTC. J is TRBJ1-2 and V is TRBV20-1, with 9 nucleotides matching TRBD1. Trimming at V came to 1 base and at J to 8 bases, leaving 11 bases not matched to a gene. The germline V gene has CDR1 DFQATT and CDR2 SNEGSKA (reference sequence). The CDR3 extends over 15 amino acids.

This clonotype was observed many times. The chain joins TRBV12-3 or TRBV12-4 to TRBJ2-5, with TRBD1 identical over 9 bases. J gave up 0 bases and V 6 bases, and 8 bases lay outside the gene matches. There are 16 residues in the CDR3. CDR3 sequence reads: CASSLRDREYQETQYF. The CDR3, as DNA: TGTGCCAGCAGCCTACGGGACAGGGAGTACCAAGAGACCCAGTACTTC.

The chain employs TRBV9 and TRBJ2-1; 8 bases map to TRBD2. Per the germline V gene, CDR1 is SGDLS and CDR2 is YYNGEE. With 7 bases clipped from V and 6 bases from J, the junction kept 15 bases outside the gene matches. The CDR3 covers 16 residues. The CDR3 DNA sequence: TGTGCCAGCGGGGCCCTGATGGCGGGGGGTATCAATGAGCAGTTCTTC. It specifies CASGALMAGGINEQFF.

This chain links TRBV3-1 with TRBJ2-5; D remains unclear. V lost 2 bases and J 1 base, leaving 8 bases between the germline ends. This CDR3 is built from 14 residues. Germline V gene sequence: CDR1 LGHDT, CDR2 YNNKEL (reference sequence). Here the CDR3 reads CASSQSVSQETQYF. The CDR3 region has the DNA TGTGCCAGCAGCCAATCGGTCAGCCAAGAGACCCAGTACTTC.

The chain links TRBV4-2 to TRBJ1-2; D not certain. Trimming took off 0 bases at V and 8 bases at J, with 25 bases between the two ends. This CDR3 region has 18 residues. Germline assignment: CDR1 LGHNA and CDR2 YNFKEQ. The CDR3 loop is CASSQDTYSRRVGGGYTF. The CDR3 DNA is TGTGCCAGCAGCCAAGATACGTACAGTCGCCGAGTTGGAGGCGGCTACACCTTC.

As to this clonotype: A much larger clone lies one base from this, so it may be a read error. This sequence joins TRBV15 and TRBJ1-2; TRBD1 matches 9 bases. The CDR3 covers 15 residues. CDR1 LNHNV and CDR2 YYDKDF come from the germline V gene (reference sequence). V was pared by 1 base and J by 7 bases, with 7 bases of the junction left unmatched. CDR3 sequence reads: CATSRGTGQGSGYTF. CDR3 in DNA: TGTGCCACCAGCAGAGGTACGGGACAGGGTAGTGGCTACACCTTC.

As concerns this clonotype: The junction departs from the called germline gene at one end, perhaps through a read error. The chain employs TRBV29-1 and TRBJ1-1; a weak D match, TRBD1 (5 bases). Germline lookup yields CDR1 SQVTM and CDR2 ANQGSEA. CDR3 length: 14 amino acids. The CDR3 here is CSAQQEPTNTEAFF. CDR3 coding DNA: TGCAGCGCTCAACAGGAGCCCACGAACACTGAGGCTTTCTTT.

This clonotype was recorded once. The V call is TRBV19, the J call TRBJ1-5; tentative D call: TRBD1 (6 bases). Trimming removed 4 bases from V and 7 bases from J, with 20 bases in between. The CDR3 totals 16 residues. Germline assignment: CDR1 LNHDA and CDR2 SQIVND (reference sequence). The CDR3 DNA sequence: TGTGCCAGTAGTAAGGAAGTAGGAGGGGGTAGGCAGCCCCAGCATTTT. Amino acid sequence: CASSKEVGGGRQPQHF.

V usage is TRBV7-2 and J usage is TRBJ1-2; unclear D gene. The germline gives CDR1 SGHTA, CDR2 FQGNSA. The CDR3 spans 13 residues. V lost 6 bases and J lost 8, with 16 bases in between. CDR3 DNA sequence: TGTGCCAGCAGGCCAGAATACTGGGCGGGCTACACCTTC. This codes for CASRPEYWAGYTF. Drawing the rest from reference TRBV7-2 and TRBJ1-2, the complete variable domain is GAGVSQSPSNKVTEKGKDVELRCDPISGHTALYWYRQSLGQGLEFLIYFQGNSAPDKSGLPSDRFSAERTGGSVSTLTIQRTQQEDSAVYLCASRPEYWAGYTFGSGTRLTVV.

This chain connects TRBV14 to TRBJ1-6, with unresolved D. Germline assignment: CDR1 SGHDN and CDR2 FVKESK. V gave up 0 bases and J gave up 10 bases, with 10 bases separating them. There are 14 residues in the CDR3. The CDR3 sequence is CASSQESTMSPLHF. The CDR3 DNA reads as TGTGCCAGCAGCCAAGAGAGCACTATGTCACCCCTCCACTTT.

This clonotype was counted between two and nine times. The genes are TRBV5-6 and TRBJ1-2; D gene uncertain. Trimming removed 4 bases from V and 4 bases from J, with 17 bases in between. The CDR3 is 15 residues long. The germline gives CDR1 SGHDT, CDR2 YYEEEE. CDR3 sequence: CASSTPPERSYGYTF. Written as DNA, the CDR3 is TGTGCCAGCAGCACACCTCCCGAGCGGTCCTATGGCTACACCTTC.

This chain links TRBV7-3 with TRBJ2-3; D is perhaps TRBD2 (6 bases). Trimming took off 5 bases at V and 5 bases at J, with 17 bases between the two ends. Germline assignment: CDR1 SGHTA and CDR2 FQGTGA. The CDR3 sequence is 15 residues long. The DNA for the CDR3 is TGTGCCAGCAGCGGCGGGACCTCCCTCGGAGATACGCAGTATTTT. Translated: CASSGGTSLGDTQYF.

The J gene is TRBJ2-1, the V gene TRBV20-1; 12 positions agree with TRBD2. V lost 6 bases to trimming and J lost 4 bases; unmatched junction nucleotides: 13. The CDR3 contains 17 residues. Germline values: CDR1 DFQATT, CDR2 SNEGSKA (reference sequence). The CDR3 loop is CSATIPSGRARYNEQFF. In nucleotides, the CDR3 is TGCAGTGCCACCATCCCTAGCGGGAGGGCGAGATACAATGAGCAGTTCTTC.

In its sample, this clonotype was seen a few times. The chain uses TRBV18 and TRBJ2-6; D is uncertain. CDR1 is KGHSH and CDR2 is LQKENI in the germline V gene. Trimming shortened V by 3 bases and J by 2 bases, and 14 bases separated the two germline ends. This CDR3 has 17 amino acids. Here the CDR3 DNA reads TGTGCCAGCTCACCCTCGGACGGGCTACCTGGGGCCAACGTCCTGACTTTC. Translating it yields CASSPSDGLPGANVLTF.